The 18 T cell receptor beta chains in this list originate from one sample, sequenced in a study of blood T cell repertoires in COVID-19. Profiled with immunoSEQ multiplex PCR; TCRdb holds only in-frame clones, not every one. The data show around 330,000 clones, roughly 90% seen once. The sequenced sample was PBMCs or T cells enriched from blood (not recorded which). These receptors originate from a man in his sixties who had recovered from COVID-19.

This chain connects TRBV6-5 to TRBJ1-2; D perhaps matches TRBD1 (6 bases). The germline CDR1 and CDR2 sequences are MNHEY and SVGAGI. The length of the CDR3 is 15 residues. V lost 8 bases to trimming and J lost 0 bases, with 16 bases between them. DNA for the CDR3: TGTGCCAGCGGAGACGGTGGGGGCCCTAACTATGGCTACACCTTC. Amino acids: CASGDGGGPNYGYTF.

This rearrangement joins TRBV10-3 to TRBJ1-2; TRBD1 is a possible D gene (5 bases). Germline CDR1 reads ENHRY; CDR2 reads SYGVKD. Deletions cut 8 bases from V and 0 bases from J, with 16 bases between. This CDR3 contains 15 residues. The CDR3: CAIRRGDSPNYGYTF. In DNA form, the CDR3 reads TGTGCCATCCGGAGGGGCGATTCACCTAACTATGGCTACACCTTC.

The chain carries TRBV6-4 and TRBJ2-7, with a weak D call TRBD2 (5 bases). The germline gives CDR1 MRHNA, CDR2 SNTAGT. Trimming left V 11 bases short and J 2 bases short, with 13 bases between. This CDR3 has 12 residues. The CDR3 nucleotides read TGTGCCTGGAGGAACCGAACCTACGAGCAGTACTTC. Its translation is CAWRNRTYEQYF.

The rearrangement joins TRBV6-5 to TRBJ1-1, with a possible D match to TRBD1 (5 bases). The CDR3 contains 14 residues. Germline V CDR1 and CDR2: MNHEY, SVGAGI. Trimming stripped 6 bases from V and 1 base from J, with 12 bases between. The CDR3 bases are TGTGCCAGCAGGTCGGACAACCCGAACACTGAAGCTTTCTTT. As protein: CASRSDNPNTEAFF.

The chain couples TRBV5-4 to TRBJ1-2, with a tentative D call TRBD1 (6 bases). The length of the CDR3 is 15 residues. Trimming pared 3 bases from V and 7 bases from J, leaving 19 bases between. Germline V gene data show CDR1 as SGHNT and CDR2 as YYREEE (reference sequence). The CDR3 coding sequence is TGTGCCAGCAGCTCCCCTAATCCGGACAGAGCTGGCTACACCTTC. Protein sequence: CASSSPNPDRAGYTF.

The chain uses TRBV14 and TRBJ2-7; 8 positions match TRBD1. Per germline, CDR1 SGHDN and CDR2 FVKESK. The CDR3 length is 15 residues. V gave up 4 bases and J gave up 3 bases; unmatched junction bases: 8. CDR3 sequence: CASSRLGQVRYEQYF. The CDR3 DNA is TGTGCCAGCAGCCGATTGGGACAGGTTCGCTACGAGCAGTACTTC.

The chain couples TRBV9 to TRBJ1-5, with unresolved D. Trimming stripped 2 bases from V and 0 bases from J, with 9 bases between. CDR1 and CDR2 from the germline V gene are SGDLS and YYNGEE. The CDR3 contains 15 residues. The DNA of the CDR3 is TGTGCCAGCAGCGTTTCGGGAGATAGCAATCAGCCCCAGCATTTT. Amino acids: CASSVSGDSNQPQHF.

The chain's CDR3 is CASSPPPGWDTQYF. CDR3 DNA: TGTGCCAGCAGCCCACCCCCGGGTTGGGATACGCAGTATTTT. The rearrangement links TRBV14 to TRBJ2-3; D remains ambiguous. Trimming cost V 4 bases and J 6 bases, with 14 bases left between them. Germline lookup yields CDR1 SGHDN and CDR2 FVKESK. The CDR3 loop spans 14 amino acids.

The chain joins TRBV5-5 to TRBJ2-3; D possibly corresponds to TRBD2 (5 bases). CDR1 SGHKS and CDR2 YYEKEE come from the germline V gene (reference sequence). V lost 0 bases to trimming and J lost 5 bases, with 7 bases between them. The CDR3 is 13 residues long. The CDR3 region is CASSLGELDTQYF. The CDR3 region has the DNA TGTGCCAGCAGCTTGGGGGAGTTAGATACGCAGTATTTT. The full variable domain, rest sourced from reference TRBV5-5 and TRBJ2-3, is DAGVTQSPTHLIKTRGQQVTLRCSPISGHKSVSWYQQVLGQGPQFIFQYYEKEERGRGNFPDRFSARQFPNYSSELNVNALLLGDSALYLCASSLGELDTQYFGPGTRLTVL.

The V call is TRBV30, the J call TRBJ2-5; 8 nucleotides align to TRBD1. V was pared by 2 bases and J by 3 bases, with 5 bases of the junction left unmatched. Per germline, CDR1 GTSNPN and CDR2 SVGIG (reference sequence). The length of the CDR3 is 14 residues. In DNA, the CDR3 is TGTGCCTGGAGTTTAGCGGACAGGGAAGAGACCCAGTACTTC. Amino acids: CAWSLADREETQYF.

This chain links TRBV9 with TRBJ2-1; 11 nucleotides agree with TRBD2. With V trimmed by 0 bases and J by 5 bases, 10 bases remained unmatched. Germline V gene lookup returns CDR1 SGDLS and CDR2 YYNGEE. This CDR3 is 18 amino acids long. The CDR3 nucleotides read TGTGCCAGCAGCGTAGGTAGCGGGAGGGCCCTCTTTGACAATGAGCAGTTCTTC. Protein: CASSVGSGRALFDNEQFF.

The CDR3 nucleotides are TGCGCCAGCAGCTTGGTTACTAGCGGGGGAAACACCGGGGAGCTGTTTTTT. Translation gives CASSLVTSGGNTGELFF. The V call is TRBV5-1, the J call TRBJ2-2; TRBD2 matches 11 bases. The CDR3 loop spans 17 amino acids. Germline assignment: CDR1 SGHRS and CDR2 YFSETQ. Germline trimming cut 0 bases from V and 2 bases from J; bases unmatched to any gene: 3.

This chain's CDR3 is CASKTSIGSSYEQYF. Here the CDR3 DNA reads TGTGCCAGCAAAACCAGCATTGGGAGCTCCTACGAGCAGTACTTC. The V and J genes are TRBV11-2 and TRBJ2-7, with a weak D call TRBD2 (5 bases). The CDR3 totals 15 residues. Between the trimmed V and J ends, which lost 7 bases and 0 bases, there was a span of 16 bases. Germline V gives CDR1 SGHAT, CDR2 FQNNGV.

The sample holds one count of this clone. This sequence joins TRBV21-1 and TRBJ2-1; TRBD1, as called in the table, went unchecked against the DNA. TRBV21-1 represents a pseudogene. The CDR3 consists of 14 residues. The CDR3 is CASSRDTQQCEQFF. Written as DNA, the CDR3 is TGTGCCAGCAGCCGGGACACACAACAATGTGAGCAGTTCTTC.

The V gene is TRBV3-1 (or the pseudogene TRBV3-2), the J gene TRBJ1-5, with D uncertain. The CDR3 has 12 residues. The V gene lost 5 bases and the J gene lost 4 bases, with 6 bases spanning the gap. Germline-derived CDR1 and CDR2 are LGHDT and YNNKEL (reference sequence). The CDR3 sequence: CASSSVNQPQHF. The CDR3, as DNA: TGTGCCAGCAGCTCGGTGAATCAGCCCCAGCATTTT.

The gene calls are TRBV27 and TRBJ1-1; 7 bases align to TRBD1. CDR3 length equals 16 residues. The ends lost 5 bases at V and 3 bases at J; junction bases unmatched: 12. CDR1 is MNHEY and CDR2 is SMNVEV in the germline V gene (reference sequence). CDR3 nucleotide sequence: TGTGCCAGCAGTCCCCGGCGGACAGGCCCCTACACTGAAGCTTTCTTT. Protein product: CASSPRRTGPYTEAFF.

This sequence joins TRBV30 and TRBJ2-2, with TRBD2 matching 9 bases. The CDR3 has 18 residues. Germline CDR1 reads GTSNPN; CDR2 reads SVGIG (reference sequence). The J segment lost 6 bases and the V segment lost 3 bases, leaving 17 bases of the junction unmatched. CDR3 DNA sequence: TGTGCCTGGAGCGCCCGAGTGGGTAGCGGGGGCTCCCCCGGGGAGCTGTTTTTT. Translation gives CAWSARVGSGGSPGELFF.

CDR3 loop: CASSPGQRQGEQYF. The CDR3 nucleotides are TGTGCCAGCAGCCCGGGACAGCGCCAAGGGGAGCAGTACTTC. The chain recombines TRBV5-4 with TRBJ2-7; 7 nucleotides agree with TRBD1. After removal of 4 bases from V and 7 bases from J, the junction contained 11 bases not matched to a gene. The CDR3 has 14 amino acids. The germline V gene encodes CDR1 SGHNT and CDR2 YYREEE (reference sequence).